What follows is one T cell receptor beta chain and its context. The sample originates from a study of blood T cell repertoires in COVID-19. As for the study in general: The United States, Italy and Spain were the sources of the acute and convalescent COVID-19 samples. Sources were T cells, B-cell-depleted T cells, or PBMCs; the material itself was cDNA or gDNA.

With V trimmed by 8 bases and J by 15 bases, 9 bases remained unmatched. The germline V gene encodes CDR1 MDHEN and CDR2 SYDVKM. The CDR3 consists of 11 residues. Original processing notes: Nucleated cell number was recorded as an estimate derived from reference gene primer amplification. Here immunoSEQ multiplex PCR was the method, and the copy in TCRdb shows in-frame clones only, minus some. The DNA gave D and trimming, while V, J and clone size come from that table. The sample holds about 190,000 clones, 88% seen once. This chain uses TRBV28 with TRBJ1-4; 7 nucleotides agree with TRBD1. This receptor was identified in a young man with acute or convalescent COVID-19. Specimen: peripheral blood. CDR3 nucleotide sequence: TGTGCCAGCGGCTTGGGGCAGGGGGTGTTTTTT. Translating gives CASGLGQGVFF.